This T cell receptor (beta chain) was sequenced for a study of shared clonotypes between healthy human individuals. The study, taken as a whole, reports: Shared clonotypes: about 5% naive CD4, 3% to 3.5% naive CD8, about 2.5% memory CD4, 0.4% memory CD8.

Approximately 210 ng DNA, 25,000 to 35,000 T cell genomes, went into each sorted-subset replicate PCR. Authors' analysis steps: ImmunoSEQ gave junction-only sequences without quality scores, so filtering differed. The protocol was immunoSEQ multiplex PCR, while the TCRdb copy is restricted to in-frame clones and leaves out a portion. V, J and clone size are taken as reported in that table, and D and trimming were inferred from the DNA itself. The sample contains about 1.1 million clones, 75% to 85% of which appear only once. The length of the CDR3 is 15 residues. With 6 bases clipped from V and 2 bases from J, the junction kept 7 bases outside the gene matches. The germline CDR1 and CDR2 sequences are PRHDT and FYEKMQ (reference sequence). This clone occurred a few times. No antigen is known for it.

The sequenced sample consisted of memory CD4+ T cells from PBMCs. Subset given: CD45RA-negative fraction. The chain has TRBV13 and TRBJ2-7; 10 bases align to TRBD2. This receptor was identified in a young man in good health. Some clones in this sample may be carry-over from other donors' samples. Written as DNA, the CDR3 is TGTGCCAGCAGTCTAAGCGGGAGGGAGGCCTACGAGCAGTACTTC. Its protein is CASSLSGREAYEQYF.